This TCR beta chain was sequenced for a study of metastatic and nonmetastatic thyroid tumors. Study-level information: Both malignant and benign thyroid patients supplied peripheral blood and tumor or nodule tissue samples, across which the repertoires of these patients were then compared. Study findings and constraints: Significantly greater TCR beta diversity was reportedly found in malignant thyroid tumors than in benign nodules (in blood and tumor).

In the case of this clone: Its target is unknown.

Treatment of any kind had been given to no patient before thyroid surgery. V lost 5 bases and J lost 1, with 11 bases in between. The CDR3 loop spans 14 amino acids. CDR1 and CDR2 from the germline V gene are MNHNS and SASEGT. As originally analysed: Researchers built a distant-metastasis classifier for papillary thyroid cancer that drew on CDR3 differences across clinicopathological groups. TCRdb re-called the PCR reads via MiXCR. V and J calls and clone size were set by TCRdb, not the authors. There are 30,000 to 40,000 clones in the sample; about a third occur only once, and over 20% lies in the top ten.

The specimen was tumor tissue. The chain recombines TRBV6-1 with TRBJ1-2; maybe TRBD1 (6 bases). This sequence originates from a female donor with papillary thyroid cancer or a benign thyroid nodule (not recorded which). Some clones in this sample may be carry-over from other donors' samples. The CDR3 protein is CASSPDRDNYGYTF. DNA of the CDR3: TGTGCCAGCAGTCCGGACAGAGATAACTATGGCTACACCTTC.